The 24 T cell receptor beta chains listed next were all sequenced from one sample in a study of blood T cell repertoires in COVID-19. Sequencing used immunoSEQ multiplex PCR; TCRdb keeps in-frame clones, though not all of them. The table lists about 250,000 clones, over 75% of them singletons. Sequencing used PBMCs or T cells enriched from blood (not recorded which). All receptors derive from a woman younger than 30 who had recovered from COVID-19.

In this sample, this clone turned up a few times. Written as DNA, the CDR3 is TGTGCCAGCAGCTTGGGGTTGACAGGATACGGCTACACCTTC. The encoded protein is CASSLGLTGYGYTF. The J gene is TRBJ1-2, the V gene TRBV7-9; TRBD1 might be the D (6 bases). Looked up from germline, CDR1 is SEHNR and CDR2 is FQNEAQ (reference sequence). V lost 3 bases, J lost 8 bases, and 16 bases lay in between. The CDR3 consists of 14 residues.

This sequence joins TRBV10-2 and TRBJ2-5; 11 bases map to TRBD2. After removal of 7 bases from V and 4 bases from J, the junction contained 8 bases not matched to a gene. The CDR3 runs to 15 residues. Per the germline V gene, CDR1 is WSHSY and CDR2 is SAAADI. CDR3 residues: CASNLAGGPGETQYF. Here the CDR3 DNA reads TGCGCCAGCAACTTAGCGGGGGGGCCCGGAGAGACCCAGTACTTC.

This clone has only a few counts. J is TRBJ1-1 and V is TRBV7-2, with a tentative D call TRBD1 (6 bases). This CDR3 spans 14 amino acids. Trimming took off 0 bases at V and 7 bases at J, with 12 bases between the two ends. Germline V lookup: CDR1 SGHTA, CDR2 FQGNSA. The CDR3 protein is CASSLATGYDEAFF. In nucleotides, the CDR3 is TGTGCCAGCAGCTTAGCTACAGGGTATGATGAAGCTTTCTTT.

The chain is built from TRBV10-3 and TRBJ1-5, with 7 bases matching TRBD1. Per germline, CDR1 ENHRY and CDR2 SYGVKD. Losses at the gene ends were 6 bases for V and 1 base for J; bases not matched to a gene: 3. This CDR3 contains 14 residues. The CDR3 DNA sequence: TGTGCCATCAGCAAACAGGGGAGCAATCAGCCCCAGCATTTT. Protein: CAISKQGSNQPQHF.

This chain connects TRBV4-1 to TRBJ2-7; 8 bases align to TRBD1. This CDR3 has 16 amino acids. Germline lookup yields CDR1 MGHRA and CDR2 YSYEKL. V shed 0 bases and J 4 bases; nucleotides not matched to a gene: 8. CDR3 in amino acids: CASSQERGQGAYEQYF. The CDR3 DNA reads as TGCGCCAGCAGCCAAGAACGTGGTCAGGGGGCATACGAGCAGTACTTC.

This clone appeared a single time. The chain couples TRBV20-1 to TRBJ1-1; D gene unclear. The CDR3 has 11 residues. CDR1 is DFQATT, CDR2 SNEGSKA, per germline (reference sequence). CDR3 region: CSYWANTEAFF. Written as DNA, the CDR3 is TGCAGCTACTGGGCGAACACTGAAGCTTTCTTT.

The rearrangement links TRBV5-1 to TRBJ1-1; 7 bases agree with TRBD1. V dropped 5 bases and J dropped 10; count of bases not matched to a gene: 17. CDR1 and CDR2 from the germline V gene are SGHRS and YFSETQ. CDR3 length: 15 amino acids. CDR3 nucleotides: TGCGCCAGCAGAGAGGGGGCGGGAATCGAGGCGCGAGCTTTCTTT. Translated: CASREGAGIEARAFF.

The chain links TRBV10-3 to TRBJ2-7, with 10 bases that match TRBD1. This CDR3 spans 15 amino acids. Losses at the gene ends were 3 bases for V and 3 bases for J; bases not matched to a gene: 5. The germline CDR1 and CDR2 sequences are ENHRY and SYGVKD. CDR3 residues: CAISEGTGDYYEQYF. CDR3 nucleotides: TGTGCCATCAGTGAAGGGACAGGGGATTACTACGAGCAGTACTTC.

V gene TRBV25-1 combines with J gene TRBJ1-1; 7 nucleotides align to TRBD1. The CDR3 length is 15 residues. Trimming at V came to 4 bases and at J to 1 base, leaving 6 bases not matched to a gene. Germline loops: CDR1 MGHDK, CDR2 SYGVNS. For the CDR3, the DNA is TGTGCCAGCAGTGTTGCGGGACAGTCGAACACTGAAGCTTTCTTT. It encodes CASSVAGQSNTEAFF.

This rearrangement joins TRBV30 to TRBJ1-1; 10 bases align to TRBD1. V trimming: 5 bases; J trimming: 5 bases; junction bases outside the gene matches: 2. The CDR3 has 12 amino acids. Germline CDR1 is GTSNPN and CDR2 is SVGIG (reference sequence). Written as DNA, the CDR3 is TGTGCCTGGGGACAGGGGGGAACTGAAGCTTTCTTT. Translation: CAWGQGGTEAFF.

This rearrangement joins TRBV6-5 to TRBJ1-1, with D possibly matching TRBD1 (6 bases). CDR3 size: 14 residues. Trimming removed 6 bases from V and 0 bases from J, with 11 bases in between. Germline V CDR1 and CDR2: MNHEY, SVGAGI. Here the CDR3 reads CASSRDILNTEAFF. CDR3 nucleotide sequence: TGTGCCAGCAGCAGGGACATCCTGAACACTGAAGCTTTCTTT.

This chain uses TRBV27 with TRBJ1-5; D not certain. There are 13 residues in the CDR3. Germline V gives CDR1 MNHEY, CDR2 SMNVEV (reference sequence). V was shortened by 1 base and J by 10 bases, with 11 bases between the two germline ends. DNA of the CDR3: TGTGCCAGCAGTTTATTTCCCGTTAGTCCCCAGCATTTT. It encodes CASSLFPVSPQHF.

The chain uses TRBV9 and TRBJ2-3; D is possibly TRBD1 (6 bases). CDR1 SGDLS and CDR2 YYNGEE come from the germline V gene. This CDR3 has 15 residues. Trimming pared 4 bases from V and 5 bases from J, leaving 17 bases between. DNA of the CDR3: TGTGCCAGCAGCCATTGGGAACAGGGTGAAGATACGCAGTATTTT. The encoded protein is CASSHWEQGEDTQYF.

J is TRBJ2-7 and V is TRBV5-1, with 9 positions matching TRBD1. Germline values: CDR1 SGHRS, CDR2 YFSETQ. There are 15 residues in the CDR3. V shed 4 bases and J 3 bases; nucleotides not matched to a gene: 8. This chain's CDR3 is CASSLLTGGHYEQYF. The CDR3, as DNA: TGCGCCAGCAGCCTCTTGACAGGGGGGCACTACGAGCAGTACTTC. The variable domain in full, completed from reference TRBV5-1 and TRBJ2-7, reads KAGVTQTPRYLIKTRGQQVTLSCSPISGHRSVSWYQQTPGQGLQFLFEYFSETQRNKGNFPGRFSGRQFSNSRSEMNVSTLELGDSALYLCASSLLTGGHYEQYFGPGTRLTVT.

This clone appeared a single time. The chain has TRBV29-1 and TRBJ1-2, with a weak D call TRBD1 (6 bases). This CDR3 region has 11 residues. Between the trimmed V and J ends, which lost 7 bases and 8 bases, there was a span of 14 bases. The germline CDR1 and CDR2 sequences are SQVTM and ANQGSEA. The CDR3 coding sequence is TGCAGCGCTTGGGACAACGAGGGCTACACCTTC. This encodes CSAWDNEGYTF.

The CDR3 sequence: CATPRPLQGRNSPLHF. The CDR3 region has the DNA TGTGCCACCCCTCGACCCCTACAGGGTCGTAATTCACCCCTCCACTTT. The chain recombines TRBV24-1 with TRBJ1-6, with D possibly TRBD1 on 6 matching bases. V was trimmed by 9 bases and J by 6 bases, leaving 20 bases between them. This CDR3 spans 16 amino acids. Germline V lookup: CDR1 KGHDR, CDR2 SFDVKD.

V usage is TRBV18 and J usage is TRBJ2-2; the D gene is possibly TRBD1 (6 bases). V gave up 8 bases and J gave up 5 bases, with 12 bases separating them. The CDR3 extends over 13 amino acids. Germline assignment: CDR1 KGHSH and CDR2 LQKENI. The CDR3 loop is CASPTGMTGELFF. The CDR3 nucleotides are TGTGCCAGCCCCACAGGGATGACCGGGGAGCTGTTTTTT.

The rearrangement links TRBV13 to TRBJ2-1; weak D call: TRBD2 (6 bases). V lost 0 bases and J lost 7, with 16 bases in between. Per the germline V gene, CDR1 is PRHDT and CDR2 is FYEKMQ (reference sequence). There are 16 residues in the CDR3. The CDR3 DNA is TGTGCCAGCAGCTTAGGCCTAGCGCCTTCCCGGAATGAGCAGTTCTTC. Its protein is CASSLGLAPSRNEQFF. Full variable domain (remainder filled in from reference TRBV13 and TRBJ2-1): AAGVIQSPRHLIKEKRETATLKCYPIPRHDTVYWYQQGPGQDPQFLISFYEKMQSDKGSIPDRFSAQQFSDYHSELNMSSLELGDSALYFCASSLGLAPSRNEQFFGPGTRLTVL.

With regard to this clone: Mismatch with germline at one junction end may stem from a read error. CDR3 in DNA: TGTGCCAGCAGCCAAGTAGACAGGCCGCCCGTCTTT. Translation: CASSQVDRPPVF. The chain joins TRBV3-1 (or the pseudogene TRBV3-2) to TRBJ1-1, with D possibly matching TRBD1 (6 bases). The CDR3 is 12 amino acids. Germline values: CDR1 LGHDT, CDR2 YNNKEL (reference sequence).

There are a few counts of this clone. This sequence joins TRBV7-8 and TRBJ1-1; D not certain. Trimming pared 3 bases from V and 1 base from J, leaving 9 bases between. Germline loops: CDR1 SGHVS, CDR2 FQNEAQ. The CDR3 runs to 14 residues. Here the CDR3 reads CASSFGRQNTEAFF. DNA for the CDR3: TGTGCCAGCAGCTTCGGGAGACAGAACACTGAAGCTTTCTTT.

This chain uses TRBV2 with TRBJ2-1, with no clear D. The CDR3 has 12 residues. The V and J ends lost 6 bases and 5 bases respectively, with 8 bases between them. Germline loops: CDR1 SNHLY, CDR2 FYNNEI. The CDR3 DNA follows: TGTGCCAGCAGCCCCTACCACAATGAGCAGTTCTTC. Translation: CASSPYHNEQFF.

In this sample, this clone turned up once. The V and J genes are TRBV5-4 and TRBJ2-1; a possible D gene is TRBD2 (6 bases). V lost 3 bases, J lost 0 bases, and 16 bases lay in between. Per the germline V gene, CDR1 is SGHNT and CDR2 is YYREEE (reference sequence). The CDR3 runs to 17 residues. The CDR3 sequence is CASSSLGAGSSYNEQFF. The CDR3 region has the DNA TGTGCCAGCAGCTCCCTCGGGGCGGGGAGCTCCTACAATGAGCAGTTCTTC.

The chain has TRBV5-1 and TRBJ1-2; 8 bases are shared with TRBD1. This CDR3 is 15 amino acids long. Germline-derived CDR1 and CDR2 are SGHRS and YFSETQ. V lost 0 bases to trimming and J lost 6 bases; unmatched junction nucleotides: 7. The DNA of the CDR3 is TGCGCCAGCAGCTTGGCTACCCAGGGGGCGGATGGCTACACCTTC. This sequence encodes CASSLATQGADGYTF.

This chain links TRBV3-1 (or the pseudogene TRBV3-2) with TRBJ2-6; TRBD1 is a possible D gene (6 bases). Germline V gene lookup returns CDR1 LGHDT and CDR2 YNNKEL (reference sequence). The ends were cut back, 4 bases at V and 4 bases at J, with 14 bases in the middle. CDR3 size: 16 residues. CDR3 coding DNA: TGTGCCAGCAGCCCCCCCACAGGGCCCGGGGCCAACGTCCTGACTTTC. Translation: CASSPPTGPGANVLTF.